These 30 T cell receptor beta chains were sequenced from one sample in a study of OX40 agonist ivuxolimab in advanced cancers. Only in-frame clones appear in the TCRdb table, and some are missing; sequencing was by immunoSEQ multiplex PCR. This table holds roughly 23,000 clones, around 80% found once. Sequenced material: CD4+ or CD8+ T cells sorted from blood, taken in a trial of the OX40 agonist ivuxolimab. The receptors originated from an adult with an advanced solid tumor such as melanoma, head and neck, liver or kidney cancer.

V and J are TRBV11-2 and TRBJ2-3; 7 nucleotides agree with TRBD2. The CDR3 sequence is 16 residues long. V trimming: 4 bases; J trimming: 5 bases; junction bases outside the gene matches: 12. The V gene's germline CDR1 is SGHAT and CDR2 FQNNGV. CDR3 protein: CASSSQEAGEVDTQYF. The DNA for the CDR3 is TGTGCCAGCAGCTCCCAGGAGGCGGGAGAAGTAGATACGCAGTATTTT.

The gene calls are TRBV7-6 and TRBJ1-5; TRBD1 matches 7 bases. Germline V gene sequence: CDR1 SGHVS, CDR2 FNYEAQ. This CDR3 spans 13 amino acids. J gave up 4 bases and V 5 bases, and 2 bases lay outside the gene matches. Here the CDR3 reads CASSPTGNQPQHF. The CDR3 nucleotides read TGTGCCAGCAGCCCGACAGGGAATCAGCCCCAGCATTTT.

The genes are TRBV28 and TRBJ2-1; no clear D. V was pared by 5 bases and J by 2 bases, with 13 bases between. CDR3 length: 15 amino acids. Germline V gene data show CDR1 as MDHEN and CDR2 as SYDVKM. The CDR3 region is CASSPLETPYNEQFF. CDR3 sequence (DNA): TGTGCCAGCAGTCCTCTGGAGACGCCCTACAATGAGCAGTTCTTC.

The chain carries TRBV30 and TRBJ2-7; the D is unclear. CDR1 and CDR2 (germline): GTSNPN, SVGIG (reference sequence). The CDR3 spans 13 residues. Trimming pared 5 bases from V and 3 bases from J, leaving 14 bases between. CDR3 DNA sequence: TGTGCCTGGGCCGCGGCTTGGCACTACGAGCAGTACTTC. Translation gives CAWAAAWHYEQYF.

This clone was seen a few times. The V gene is TRBV25-1, the J gene TRBJ2-3, with D uncertain. CDR1 is MGHDK, CDR2 SYGVNS, per germline. This CDR3 region has 11 residues. Trimming stripped 3 bases from V and 6 bases from J, with 4 bases between. CDR3 in amino acids: CASSDYDTQYF. Here the CDR3 DNA reads TGTGCCAGCAGTGACTATGATACGCAGTATTTT.

The V and J genes are TRBV30 and TRBJ1-4; perhaps TRBD1 as D (6 bases). Deletions cut 0 bases from V and 12 bases from J, with 11 bases between. This CDR3 has 12 residues. The germline CDR1 and CDR2 sequences are GTSNPN and SVGIG (reference sequence). The CDR3, as DNA: TGTGCCTGGAGTGTAGGGGGAGGGGAACTGTTTTTT. Residues: CAWSVGGGELFF.

The chain links TRBV10-1 to TRBJ2-3; 12 bases match TRBD2. With V trimmed by 6 bases and J by 4 bases, 8 bases remained unmatched. Germline CDR1 and CDR2: WNHNN and SYGVQD (reference sequence). CDR3 size: 16 residues. CDR3 residues: CASSGRGLAGPDTQYF. DNA of the CDR3: TGCGCCAGCAGCGGACGAGGACTAGCGGGACCAGATACGCAGTATTTT.

The V and J genes are TRBV6-1 and TRBJ1-5; D is uncertain. This CDR3 region has 13 residues. V was pared by 4 bases and J by 2 bases, with 6 bases between. Germline CDR1 is MNHNS and CDR2 is SASEGT. In DNA form, the CDR3 reads TGTGCCAGCAGTGTCATGGGCAATCAGCCCCAGCATTTT. Encoded protein: CASSVMGNQPQHF.

This clone is a singleton in its sample. The rearrangement uses TRBV28 and TRBJ2-7, with TRBD2 identical over 9 bases. The length of the CDR3 is 18 residues. Germline lookup yields CDR1 MDHEN and CDR2 SYDVKM. The V segment lost 6 bases and the J segment 6 bases; nucleotides outside the gene matches: 21. For the CDR3, the DNA is TGTGCCAGCAGCCCTTCCCCCCTTATATATAGCGGGAGTGGCGAGCAGTACTTC. It is translated as CASSPSPLIYSGSGEQYF. Combining the CDR3 with reference TRBV28 and TRBJ2-7 gives the whole variable domain DVKVTQSSRYLVKRTGEKVFLECVQDMDHENMFWYRQDPGLGLRLIYFSYDVKMKEKGDIPEGYSVSREKKERFSLILESASTNQTSMYLCASSPSPLIYSGSGEQYFGPGTRLTVT.

V gene TRBV7-3 combines with J gene TRBJ2-2, with D possibly TRBD1 on 5 matching bases. V was trimmed by 5 bases and J by 8 bases, leaving 9 bases between them. From germline, CDR1 is SGHTA and CDR2 FQGTGA. The CDR3 covers 12 residues. The CDR3 reads CASSLQGGELFF. In DNA form, the CDR3 reads TGTGCCAGCAGCCTTCAGGGTGGGGAGCTGTTTTTT.

The gene calls are TRBV2 and TRBJ2-7; 9 positions agree with TRBD1. The CDR3 consists of 17 residues. Germline trimming cut 3 bases from V and 3 bases from J; bases unmatched to any gene: 12. Germline values: CDR1 SNHLY, CDR2 FYNNEI. The CDR3 region is CASSDRGRGTGLYEQYF. Written as DNA, the CDR3 is TGTGCCAGCAGTGATCGGGGGCGGGGGACAGGGCTCTACGAGCAGTACTTC.

This clone was found once. This chain connects TRBV5-6 to TRBJ2-3; D is possibly TRBD1 (5 bases). Germline CDR1 and CDR2: SGHDT and YYEEEE. Trimming took 2 bases from V and 2 from J, leaving 9 bases between them. There are 14 residues in the CDR3. CDR3 DNA: TGTGCCAGCAGCTTAAAGGACAACACAGATACGCAGTATTTT. Residues: CASSLKDNTDTQYF.

The chain combines TRBV9 with TRBJ2-3, with 8 bases matching TRBD2. The V and J ends lost 2 bases and 2 bases, in that order; junction bases with no gene match: 7. The CDR3 has 16 residues. The germline V gene has CDR1 SGDLS and CDR2 YYNGEE. DNA for the CDR3: TGTGCCAGCAGCGTGAAACTAGCGGACCCCACAGATACGCAGTATTTT. Its translation: CASSVKLADPTDTQYF.

The chain links TRBV2 to TRBJ2-1; 9 bases are shared with TRBD2. CDR3 size: 13 residues. CDR1 and CDR2 from the germline V gene are SNHLY and FYNNEI. V shed 8 bases, J shed 12 bases, and the junction held 11 bases outside the gene matches. The CDR3 reads CASQGLAGPGQFF. CDR3 bases: TGTGCCAGCCAGGGGCTAGCGGGGCCCGGGCAGTTCTTC. The variable domain in full, completed from reference TRBV2 and TRBJ2-1, reads EPEVTQTPSHQVTQMGQEVILRCVPISNHLYFYWYRQILGQKVEFLVSFYNNEISEKSEIFDDQFSVERPDGSNFTLKIRSTKLEDSAMYFCASQGLAGPGQFFGPGTRLTVL.

The chain recombines TRBV20-1 with TRBJ1-2; D is undetermined. Germline CDR1 is DFQATT and CDR2 is SNEGSKA (reference sequence). This CDR3 is 11 amino acids long. The ends were cut back, 5 bases at V and 9 bases at J, with 13 bases in the middle. CDR3 in amino acids: CSAPREESYTF. As DNA, the CDR3 is TGCAGTGCTCCGAGGGAGGAGAGCTACACCTTC.

This rearrangement joins TRBV2 to TRBJ1-1; D might be TRBD1 (5 bases). CDR3 length equals 13 residues. V shed 8 bases and J shed 3 bases, with 13 bases lying between them. Germline-derived CDR1 and CDR2 are SNHLY and FYNNEI. The CDR3 DNA reads as TGTGCCAGCTTACGGGGACGGGACACTGAAGCTTTCTTT. This sequence encodes CASLRGRDTEAFF.

CDR3 DNA sequence: TGTGCCAGCAGCAAGACAGGGGGCGAATACGAGCAGTACTTC. Residues: CASSKTGGEYEQYF. The gene calls are TRBV6-4 and TRBJ2-7, with TRBD1 matching over 10 bases. CDR1 and CDR2 (germline): MRHNA, SNTAGT. The CDR3 spans 14 residues. Trimming cost V 6 bases and J 4 bases; bases outside gene matches: 6.

This chain joins TRBV19 and TRBJ2-7; weak D call: TRBD2 (6 bases). The V end lost 5 bases, the J end lost 3 bases, and 14 bases lay between the germline ends. Germline loops: CDR1 LNHDA, CDR2 SQIVND (reference sequence). This CDR3 comprises 14 residues. This CDR3 reads CASSDFGGIYEQYF. CDR3 bases: TGTGCCAGTAGTGACTTTGGGGGGATCTACGAGCAGTACTTC.

The V gene is TRBV5-1, the J gene TRBJ2-3; 10 bases fit TRBD1. V shed 4 bases and J 10 bases; nucleotides not matched to a gene: 12. This CDR3 has 15 residues. In germline, CDR1 is SGHRS, CDR2 YFSETQ. The CDR3 coding sequence is TGCGCCAGCAGCCTAGCCGGGACAGGGGTGATTCCGCAGTATTTT. Its protein product is CASSLAGTGVIPQYF.

The chain has TRBV4-1 and TRBJ2-7; tentatively, D is TRBD2 (5 bases). The CDR3 consists of 13 residues. V gave up 8 bases and J gave up 0 bases, with 11 bases separating them. Germline CDR1 MGHRA, CDR2 YSYEKL. In nucleotides, the CDR3 is TGCGCCAGCGCCGAGGGTAGCTCCTACGAGCAGTACTTC. Translation gives CASAEGSSYEQYF.

The CDR3 coding sequence is TGCGCCAGCAGCCAAAACAGGGGAGCTAACTATGGCTACACCTTC. Translated, it gives CASSQNRGANYGYTF. The gene calls are TRBV4-1 and TRBJ1-2; 7 bases are shared with TRBD1. CDR1 is MGHRA and CDR2 is YSYEKL in the germline V gene. This CDR3 spans 15 amino acids. The V and J ends lost 2 bases and 0 bases, in that order; junction bases with no gene match: 3.

The chain carries TRBV6-1 and TRBJ2-2, with 7 bases fitting TRBD2. Germline CDR1 MNHNS, CDR2 SASEGT. CDR3 length: 16 amino acids. Trimming cost V 2 bases and J 4 bases; bases outside gene matches: 7. As DNA, the CDR3 is TGTGCCAGCAGTGAAATCCGGGGAGGGTTCACCGGGGAGCTGTTTTTT. The encoded protein is CASSEIRGGFTGELFF.

The gene calls are TRBV7-9 and TRBJ1-1; D gene unclear. Germline V gene lookup returns CDR1 SEHNR and CDR2 FQNEAQ (reference sequence). Deletions cut 1 base from V and 0 bases from J, with 6 bases between. The CDR3 extends over 14 amino acids. CDR3 DNA sequence: TGTGCCAGCAGCTTAGTTGGGGTGAACACTGAAGCTTTCTTT. Its protein is CASSLVGVNTEAFF.

The chain links TRBV9 to TRBJ1-1; TRBD1 might be the D (6 bases). The germline CDR1 and CDR2 sequences are SGDLS and YYNGEE. The CDR3 runs to 14 residues. The ends were cut back, 0 bases at V and 5 bases at J, with 11 bases in the middle. The CDR3 loop is CASSVAHQGTEAFF. CDR3 in DNA: TGTGCCAGCAGCGTAGCCCACCAGGGGACTGAAGCTTTCTTT.

This clone has a single count. CDR3 in DNA: TGCGCCAGCAGCAAAGCGGCGGGTGCAACTAATGAAAAACTGTTTTTT. This sequence encodes CASSKAAGATNEKLFF. The gene calls are TRBV4-3 and TRBJ1-4; D is unresolved. V lost 5 bases to trimming and J lost 0 bases, with 13 bases between them. This CDR3 has 16 amino acids. Looked up from germline, CDR1 is LGHNA and CDR2 is YSLEER.

The rearrangement links TRBV5-1 to TRBJ2-7; 8 nucleotides match TRBD1. The CDR3 extends over 15 amino acids. The V segment lost 0 bases and the J segment 3 bases; nucleotides outside the gene matches: 5. Germline CDR1 reads SGHRS; CDR2 reads YFSETQ. The CDR3 reads CASSLEAGGIYEQYF. CDR3 nucleotides: TGCGCCAGCAGCTTGGAGGCAGGGGGCATCTACGAGCAGTACTTC.

Only a few counts were recorded for this clone. This sequence joins TRBV4-3 and TRBJ1-1; a weak D match, TRBD1 (5 bases). Germline V CDR1 and CDR2: LGHNA, YSLEER. V was pared by 3 bases and J by 5 bases, with 19 bases between. The CDR3 totals 16 residues. As DNA, the CDR3 is TGCGCCAGCAGCCAGTTCCGGTCGGGGGGTTCTACTGAAGCTTTCTTT. Residues: CASSQFRSGGSTEAFF.

This chain joins TRBV27 and TRBJ1-1; D is ambiguous. Deletions cut 0 bases from V and 4 bases from J, with 6 bases between. The CDR3 extends over 13 amino acids. Germline CDR1 is MNHEY and CDR2 is SMNVEV (reference sequence). CDR3 region: CASSLSPTTEAFF. The CDR3 DNA sequence: TGTGCCAGCAGTTTATCCCCGACCACTGAAGCTTTCTTT.

This chain connects TRBV6-1 to TRBJ2-5; 14 bases map to TRBD2. CDR1 and CDR2 from the germline V gene are MNHNS and SASEGT. This CDR3 comprises 14 residues. The ends lost 7 bases at V and 11 bases at J; junction bases unmatched: 9. CDR3 loop: CASKEGLAGDKQYF. The CDR3, as DNA: TGTGCCAGCAAGGAGGGACTAGCGGGAGATAAGCAGTACTTC.

CDR3 bases: TGCGCCAGCAGCTTCCTGGGGGCAGAGACCCAGTACTTC. This codes for CASSFLGAETQYF. The rearrangement joins TRBV5-1 to TRBJ2-5; a weak D match, TRBD1 (6 bases). Germline CDR1 SGHRS, CDR2 YFSETQ. The CDR3 contains 13 residues. V lost 2 bases and J lost 4, with 9 bases in between.